The 10 T cell receptor beta chains given below trace back to one sample, sequenced in a study of human T cells and chemical hapten exposure. Stated time point: patch test 2, 6 weeks after DPC sensitization. This sample's treatment: therapeutic diphenylcyclopropenone sensitization with weekly scalp DPC. TCRdb reprocessed the RACE reads with MiXCR, giving one entry per CDR3 protein. Of about 140,000 distinct CDR3 sequences in the sample, 12% were seen once. Here the sequenced sample was whole blood, taken in connection with sensitization to the hapten diphenylcyclopropenone (DPC). All receptors come from a woman aged 45-59 years with alopecia areata. Some clones in this sample may be carry-over from other donors' samples.

This clonotype was recorded at least ten times. This chain joins TRBV4-3 and TRBJ1-3; D gene ambiguous. The germline V gene has CDR1 LGHNA and CDR2 YSLEER. CDR3 length equals 15 residues. Trimming took off 0 bases at V and 4 bases at J, with 10 bases between the two ends. This CDR3 reads CASSQESSIGNTIYF. As DNA, the CDR3 is TGCGCCAGCAGCCAAGAAAGCAGTATAGGAAACACCATATATTTT.

The rearrangement links TRBV19 to TRBJ1-2; 7 bases line up with TRBD1. The CDR3 contains 13 residues. Germline V gene sequence: CDR1 LNHDA, CDR2 SQIVND (reference sequence). V shed 10 bases and J 4 bases; nucleotides not matched to a gene: 9. The CDR3 DNA sequence: TGTGCCACCCTAGGACAGGACGTCTATGGCTACACCTTC. Protein: CATLGQDVYGYTF.

The gene calls are TRBV28 and TRBJ2-3; TRBD2 agrees at 8 bases. The CDR3 consists of 15 residues. Germline V gene data show CDR1 as MDHEN and CDR2 as SYDVKM. The ends lost 3 bases at V and 3 bases at J; junction bases unmatched: 5. This CDR3 is CASSFREGRTDTQYF. The CDR3, as DNA: TGTGCCAGCAGTTTTCGGGAGGGAAGAACAGATACGCAGTATTTT. The full variable domain, its missing parts supplied by reference TRBV28 and TRBJ2-3, is DVKVTQSSRYLVKRTGEKVFLECVQDMDHENMFWYRQDPGLGLRLIYFSYDVKMKEKGDIPEGYSVSREKKERFSLILESASTNQTSMYLCASSFREGRTDTQYFGPGTRLTVL.

This clonotype was counted a few times. The genes are TRBV19 and TRBJ2-2; weak D call: TRBD2 (5 bases). CDR3 length equals 15 residues. Germline assignment: CDR1 LNHDA and CDR2 SQIVND (reference sequence). Trimming took 9 bases from V and 0 from J, leaving 14 bases between them. This chain's CDR3 is CASKLGRTNTGELFF. CDR3 in DNA: TGTGCCAGCAAACTAGGACGGACGAACACCGGGGAGCTGTTTTTT.

The sample holds many counts of this clonotype. This chain links TRBV6-2 or TRBV6-3 with TRBJ2-7, with no clear D. The CDR3 totals 12 residues. V dropped 6 bases and J dropped 0 bases, with 6 bases sitting between them. Germline CDR1 reads MNHEY; CDR2 reads SVGEGT. CDR3 loop: CASSSVSYEQYF. The CDR3 DNA follows: TGTGCCAGCAGCTCAGTCTCCTACGAGCAGTACTTC.

The genes are TRBV28 and TRBJ2-2; 9 bases are shared with TRBD2. The CDR3 is made up of 16 amino acids. The junction had 11 bases not matched to a gene; V was cut back by 6 bases and J by 6 bases. Germline V gives CDR1 MDHEN, CDR2 SYDVKM. The CDR3 here is CASSPRGLAGSGELFF. The DNA of the CDR3 is TGTGCCAGCAGCCCACGGGGACTAGCCGGGTCCGGGGAGCTGTTTTTT.

This clonotype was observed a handful of times. The chain combines TRBV7-9 with TRBJ2-3; TRBD2 agrees at 8 bases. This CDR3 comprises 14 residues. The ends lost 4 bases at V and 1 base at J; junction bases unmatched: 1. The germline gives CDR1 SEHNR, CDR2 FQNEAQ (reference sequence). CDR3 sequence: CASSSLAGTDTQYF. Here the CDR3 DNA reads TGTGCCAGCAGCTCACTAGCGGGCACAGATACGCAGTATTTT.

J is TRBJ2-2 and V is TRBV2, with D unresolved. The V gene lost 8 bases and the J gene lost 2 bases, with 12 bases spanning the gap. Germline V gives CDR1 SNHLY, CDR2 FYNNEI. This CDR3 has 14 amino acids. The CDR3 loop reads CASRALLNTGELFF. The CDR3 DNA reads as TGTGCCAGCCGAGCACTCCTTAACACCGGGGAGCTGTTTTTT.

The chain joins TRBV20-1 to TRBJ2-7, with D possibly being TRBD2 (6 bases). The CDR3 is 13 amino acids. The germline CDR1 and CDR2 sequences are DFQATT and SNEGSKA (reference sequence). CDR3 protein: CSVAGLPVAEQYF. For the CDR3, the DNA is TGCAGCGTCGCGGGACTCCCCGTCGCCGAGCAGTACTTC.

The rearrangement links TRBV7-2 to TRBJ2-1; possibly TRBD2 for D (6 bases). The CDR3 length is 14 residues. Trimming took off 1 base at V and 7 bases at J, with 11 bases between the two ends. From germline, CDR1 is SGHTA and CDR2 FQGNSA. The CDR3 coding sequence is TGTGCCAGCAGCTTAGTGGGGGGTTGGAATGAGCAGTTCTTC. It is translated as CASSLVGGWNEQFF.